Sequencing of this T cell receptor beta chain was carried out in a study of molecular identifiers for immune sequencing clone quantification. Study observations and caveats: In CMV-specific effectors, clones above 20 copies held over 97% of molecules; naive, under 1%.

TCRdb redid the calling of the PCR reads with MiXCR, one entry per CDR3 protein. Of around 480,000 distinct CDR3 sequences detected, around 23% appear once; the ten largest clones hold around 0.78%. Of note for this clonotype: No antigen is known for it.

The CDR3 covers 13 residues. With 8 bases removed from V and 7 bases from J, the gap between germline ends came to 17 bases. Material for sequencing was naive CD8+ T cells from blood, with Jurkat cell RNA spiked in. The subset was: FACS-sorted CD8+CD4-CCR7+CD45RA+ naive T cells. This chain links TRBV12-3 or TRBV12-4 with TRBJ2-5; TRBD1 might be the D (5 bases). The receptor was derived from a human donor in good health. Some libraries in this study had Jurkat cell RNA spiked in. The CDR3 DNA follows: TGTGCCAGCCAAGTGGGGCCCGAAGGGACCCAGTACTTC. Amino acids: CASQVGPEGTQYF.